A selection of T cell receptor beta chains follows, all from one sample in a study of blood T cell repertoires in COVID-19. Libraries were prepared by immunoSEQ multiplex PCR; TCRdb keeps only in-frame clonotypes and omits some of them. The sample shows 140,000 to 150,000 clones, about 90% of them seen only once. The source material was peripheral blood. Receptors originate from a man at least 80 years old with acute or convalescent COVID-19. Both conserved end residues are part of each CDR3. The D gene is left open where the match is weak. Where a row states a size, it is once, few, many or the class of an expanded clone; other rows omit it.

J | V | D | size | CDR3 | DNA
TRBJ1-4 | TRBV4-1 | . | . | CASSQARGGEKLFF | TGCGCCAGCAGCCAAGCCCGGGGGGGCGAAAAACTGTTTTTT
TRBJ2-7 | TRBV5-1 | . | . | CASSLDEGGYEQYF | TGCGCCAGCAGCTTGGATGAAGGGGGCTACGAGCAGTACTTC
TRBJ1-1 | TRBV5-1 | TRBD1 | . | CASSPQTGETEAFF | TGCGCCAGCAGCCCCCAGACAGGGGAAACTGAAGCTTTCTTT
TRBJ2-2 | TRBV7-8 | TRBD1 | . | CASRLTGGIGELFF | TGTGCCAGCAGACTGACAGGGGGTATAGGGGAGCTGTTTTTT
TRBJ1-2 | TRBV27 | . | . | CASSFGVRADYGYTF | TGTGCCAGCAGTTTCGGTGTGAGGGCCGACTATGGCTACACCTTC
TRBJ2-5 | TRBV11-3 | TRBD2 | once | CASSSQRGGLETQYF | TGTGCCAGCAGCTCCCAGCGGGGGGGCCTCGAGACCCAGTACTTC
TRBJ1-2 | TRBV21-1 | . | . | CASSKGSTRHHYGYTF | TGTGCCAGCAGCAAAGGAAGCACACGACACCATTATGGCTACACCTTC
TRBJ1-4 | TRBV12-3/TRBV12-4 | . | . | CASSLGHQGLFF | TGTGCCAGCAGTTTAGGTCACCAGGGACTGTTTTTT
TRBJ2-1 | TRBV4-1 | . | once | CASSQELLVFGEQFF | TGCGCCAGCAGCCAAGAGCTACTAGTTTTTGGTGAGCAGTTCTTC
TRBJ1-6 | TRBV20-1 | . | few | CSASGVVSYNSPLHF | TGCAGTGCTAGTGGTGTCGTCTCCTATAATTCACCCCTCCACTTT
TRBJ1-1 | TRBV10-2 | . | . | CASSEQGRTEAFF | TGCGCCAGCAGTGAGCAGGGGCGGACCGAAGCTTTCTTT
TRBJ1-1 | TRBV15 | TRBD1 | . | CATSRAAGGINTEAFF | TGTGCCACCAGCAGAGCGGCAGGGGGCATAAACACTGAAGCTTTCTTT
TRBJ1-1 | TRBV28 | . | . | CAATGGGERTEAFF | TGTGCCGCCACTGGGGGGGGCGAGAGGACTGAAGCTTTCTTT
TRBJ2-1 | TRBV2 | TRBD2 | . | CASSALASGKNEQFF | TGTGCCAGCAGTGCTTTGGCTAGCGGGAAGAATGAGCAGTTCTTC
TRBJ1-2 | TRBV24-1 | TRBD1 | . | CATSDPGTGALGGYTF | TGTGCCACCAGTGATCCCGGGACAGGCGCCCTCGGGGGCTACACCTTC
TRBJ1-4 | TRBV30 | . | . | CAWGAGLEGEKLFF | TGTGCCTGGGGGGCAGGGTTAGAAGGTGAAAAACTGTTTTTT
TRBJ1-6 | TRBV4-1 | TRBD1 | . | CASSQTGTGDNSPLHF | TGCGCCAGCAGCCAGACCGGGACAGGGGATAATTCACCCCTCCACTTT
TRBJ1-5 | TRBV2 | TRBD1 | . | CASAGQISNQPQHF | TGTGCCAGCGCGGGACAGATTAGCAATCAGCCCCAGCATTTT
TRBJ1-1 | TRBV6-5 | . | few | CASSRPGGNTEAFF | TGTGCCAGCAGCCGCCCCGGGGGGAACACTGAAGCTTTCTTT
TRBJ1-1 | TRBV15 | . | . | CATSPAGGRDVTEAFF | TGTGCCACCAGCCCAGCGGGGGGAAGGGATGTCACTGAAGCTTTCTTT
TRBJ2-1 | TRBV5-1 | TRBD1 | . | CASSSGQGPYNEQFF | TGCGCCAGCAGCTCTGGACAGGGACCCTACAATGAGCAGTTCTTC
TRBJ1-3 | TRBV5-1 | . | once | CASSVAGGSSGNTIYF | TGCGCCAGCAGCGTGGCAGGCGGGAGCTCTGGAAACACCATATATTTT
TRBJ2-5 | TRBV19 | TRBD2 | once | CASSRGTSGVDETQYF | TGTGCCAGTAGTAGAGGGACTAGCGGGGTCGACGAGACCCAGTACTTC
TRBJ1-2 | TRBV19 | TRBD1 | . | CASSITQGATGYTF | TGTGCCAGTAGTATAACCCAGGGGGCGACGGGCTACACCTTC
TRBJ1-2 | TRBV5-1 | TRBD1 | . | CASSYDRVEGGYTF | TGCGCCAGCAGCTACGACAGGGTGGAAGGTGGCTACACCTTC
TRBJ1-6 | TRBV6-2/TRBV6-3 | . | once | CASSYGHASSYNSPLHF | TGTGCCAGCAGTTACGGACACGCGAGCTCCTATAATTCACCCCTCCACTTT
TRBJ2-7 | TRBV6-7 | TRBD1 | once | CASSYSDSGQGMYEQYF | TGTGCCAGCAGTTACTCCGACTCGGGACAGGGGATGTACGAGCAGTACTTC
TRBJ2-2 | TRBV9 | TRBD1 | . | CASTPQGDSRTGELFF | TGTGCCAGCACCCCCCAGGGGGACAGTCGAACCGGGGAGCTGTTTTTT
TRBJ2-6 | TRBV18 | . | . | CASSPTVLPGANVLTF | TGTGCCAGCTCGCCTACAGTTCTCCCTGGGGCCAACGTCCTGACTTTC